This section outlines one T cell receptor (beta chain) sequence together with its context. Germline V lookup: CDR1 LNHDA, CDR2 SQIVND (reference sequence). The CDR3 is made up of 15 amino acids. With 6 bases removed from V and 3 bases from J, the gap between germline ends came to 12 bases. TCRdb fed the reads into MiXCR, producing one record per CDR3 protein. Of roughly 300,000 distinct CDR3 sequences in the sample, roughly 24% were seen once. The sample belongs to a study of T cell repertoires in cytomegalovirus infection. Overall study context: Public TCR beta signatures indicated both CMV infection and matching HLA type.

Sequencing was carried out using PBMCs. The V gene is TRBV19, the J gene TRBJ1-6; D may be TRBD1 (5 bases). The sequence derives from a human donor in good health (CMV status not recorded). Some clones in this sample may be carry-over from other donors' samples. The CDR3 is CASSPGRNYNSPLHF. In DNA form, the CDR3 reads TGTGCCAGTAGCCCGGGACGGAACTATAATTCACCCCTCCACTTT.